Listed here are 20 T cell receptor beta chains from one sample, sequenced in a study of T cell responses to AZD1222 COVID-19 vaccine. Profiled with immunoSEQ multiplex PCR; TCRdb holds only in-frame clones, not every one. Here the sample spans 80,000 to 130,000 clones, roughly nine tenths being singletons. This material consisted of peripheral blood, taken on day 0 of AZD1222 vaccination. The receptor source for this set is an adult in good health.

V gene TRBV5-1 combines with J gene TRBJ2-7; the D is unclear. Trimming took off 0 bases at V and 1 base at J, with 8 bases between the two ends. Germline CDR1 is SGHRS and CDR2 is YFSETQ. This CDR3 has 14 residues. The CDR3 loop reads CASSLDSRSYEQYF. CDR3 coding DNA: TGCGCCAGCAGCTTGGACAGTAGGTCCTACGAGCAGTACTTC.

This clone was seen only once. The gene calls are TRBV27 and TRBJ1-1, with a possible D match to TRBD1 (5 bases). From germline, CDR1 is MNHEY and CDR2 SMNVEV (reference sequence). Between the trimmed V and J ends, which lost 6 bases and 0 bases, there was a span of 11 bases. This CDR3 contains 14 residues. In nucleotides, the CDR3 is TGTGCCAGCAGATCGGACACCTTGAACACTGAAGCTTTCTTT. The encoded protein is CASRSDTLNTEAFF.

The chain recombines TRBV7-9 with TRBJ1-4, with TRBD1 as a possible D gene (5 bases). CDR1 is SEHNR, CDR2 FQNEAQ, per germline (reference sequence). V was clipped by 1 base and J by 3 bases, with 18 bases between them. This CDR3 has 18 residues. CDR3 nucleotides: TGTGCCAGCAGCTTAGGGTGGCAGGGCCGTAAAGCTAATGAAAAACTGTTTTTT. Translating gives CASSLGWQGRKANEKLFF.

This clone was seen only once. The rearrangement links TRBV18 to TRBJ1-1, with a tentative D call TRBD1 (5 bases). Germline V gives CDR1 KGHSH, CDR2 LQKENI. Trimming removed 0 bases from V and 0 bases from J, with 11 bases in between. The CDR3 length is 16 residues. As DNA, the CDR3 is TGTGCCAGCTCACCACCGAGTGCAGGGTTGAACACTGAAGCTTTCTTT. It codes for CASSPPSAGLNTEAFF.

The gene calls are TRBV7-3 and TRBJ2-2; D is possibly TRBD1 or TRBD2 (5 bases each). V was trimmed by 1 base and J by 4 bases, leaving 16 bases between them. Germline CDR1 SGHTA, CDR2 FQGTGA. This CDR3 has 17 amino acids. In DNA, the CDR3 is TGTGCCAGCAGCTTAAGGGGGACGAGTCGTAGCACCGGGGAGCTGTTTTTT. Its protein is CASSLRGTSRSTGELFF.

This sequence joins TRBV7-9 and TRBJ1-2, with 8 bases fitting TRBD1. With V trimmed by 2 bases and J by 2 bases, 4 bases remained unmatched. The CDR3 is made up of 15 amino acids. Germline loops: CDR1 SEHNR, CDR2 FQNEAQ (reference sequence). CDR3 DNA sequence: TGTGCCAGCAGCTTACCGGGACAGGAGAACTATGGCTACACCTTC. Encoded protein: CASSLPGQENYGYTF.

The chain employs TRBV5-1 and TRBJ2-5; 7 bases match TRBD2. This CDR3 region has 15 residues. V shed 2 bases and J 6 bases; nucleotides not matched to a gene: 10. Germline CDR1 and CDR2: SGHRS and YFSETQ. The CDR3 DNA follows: TGCGCCAGCAGCTTAAATGGGGAGGGTGTACAGACCCAGTACTTC. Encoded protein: CASSLNGEGVQTQYF.

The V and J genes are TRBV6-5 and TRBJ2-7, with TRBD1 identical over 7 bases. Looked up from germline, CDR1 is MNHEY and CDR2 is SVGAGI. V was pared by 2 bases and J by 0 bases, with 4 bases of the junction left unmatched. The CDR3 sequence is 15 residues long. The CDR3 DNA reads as TGTGCCAGCAGTTACGGGGGACAGTTCTCCTACGAGCAGTACTTC. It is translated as CASSYGGQFSYEQYF.

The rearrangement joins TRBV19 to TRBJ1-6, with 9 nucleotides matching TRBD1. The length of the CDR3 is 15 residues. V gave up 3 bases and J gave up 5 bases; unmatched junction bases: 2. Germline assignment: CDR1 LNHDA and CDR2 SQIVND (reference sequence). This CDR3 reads CASSIGTGNNSPLHF. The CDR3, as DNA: TGTGCCAGTAGTATCGGGACAGGGAATAATTCACCCCTCCACTTT.

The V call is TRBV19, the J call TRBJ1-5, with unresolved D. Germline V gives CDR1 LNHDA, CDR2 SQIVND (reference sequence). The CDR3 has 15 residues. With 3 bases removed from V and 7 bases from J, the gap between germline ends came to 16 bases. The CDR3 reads CASSIGVGRRQPQHF. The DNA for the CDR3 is TGTGCCAGTAGTATTGGGGTTGGCAGAAGACAGCCCCAGCATTTT.

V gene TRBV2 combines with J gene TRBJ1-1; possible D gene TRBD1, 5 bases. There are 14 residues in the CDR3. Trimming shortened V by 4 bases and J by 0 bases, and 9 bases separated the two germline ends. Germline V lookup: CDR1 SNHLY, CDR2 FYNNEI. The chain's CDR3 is CASSASRVNTEAFF. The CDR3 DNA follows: TGTGCCAGCAGTGCAAGCAGGGTGAACACTGAAGCTTTCTTT.

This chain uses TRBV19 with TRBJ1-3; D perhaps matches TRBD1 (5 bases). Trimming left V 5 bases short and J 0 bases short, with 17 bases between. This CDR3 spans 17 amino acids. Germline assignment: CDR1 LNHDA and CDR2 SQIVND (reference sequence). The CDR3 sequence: CASSEPGRTFSGNTIYF. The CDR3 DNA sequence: TGTGCCAGTAGTGAACCGGGACGGACTTTCTCTGGAAACACCATATATTTT. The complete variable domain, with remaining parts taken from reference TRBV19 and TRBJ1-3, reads DGGITQSPKYLFRKEGQNVTLSCEQNLNHDAMYWYRQDPGQGLRLIYYSQIVNDFQKGDIAEGYSVSREKKESFPLTVTSAQKNPTAFYLCASSEPGRTFSGNTIYFGEGSWLTVV.

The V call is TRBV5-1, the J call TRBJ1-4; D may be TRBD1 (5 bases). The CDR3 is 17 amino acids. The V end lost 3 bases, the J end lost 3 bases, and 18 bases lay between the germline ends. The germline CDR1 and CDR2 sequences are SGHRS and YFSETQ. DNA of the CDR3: TGCGCCAGCAGCTCGACTCGAACGGACACCCCTAATGAAAAACTGTTTTTT. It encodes CASSSTRTDTPNEKLFF.

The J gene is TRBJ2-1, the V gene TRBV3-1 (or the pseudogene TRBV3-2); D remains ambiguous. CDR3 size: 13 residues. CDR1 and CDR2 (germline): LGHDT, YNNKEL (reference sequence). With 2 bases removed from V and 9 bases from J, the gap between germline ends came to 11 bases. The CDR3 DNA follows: TGTGCCAGCAGCCAATATTCGCGGTTTGAGCAGTTCTTC. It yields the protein CASSQYSRFEQFF.

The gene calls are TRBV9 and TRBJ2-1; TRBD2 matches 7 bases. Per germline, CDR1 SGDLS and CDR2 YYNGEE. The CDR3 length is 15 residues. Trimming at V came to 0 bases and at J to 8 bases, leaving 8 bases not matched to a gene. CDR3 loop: CASSVEAGSRYEQFF. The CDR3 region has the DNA TGTGCCAGCAGCGTAGAAGCGGGGTCCCGGTATGAGCAGTTCTTC.

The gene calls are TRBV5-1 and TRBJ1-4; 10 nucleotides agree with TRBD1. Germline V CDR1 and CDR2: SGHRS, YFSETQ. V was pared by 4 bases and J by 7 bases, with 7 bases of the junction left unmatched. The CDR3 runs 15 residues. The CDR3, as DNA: TGCGCCAGCAGCCCAACCGGGACAGGGGTTGAAAAACTGTTTTTT. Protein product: CASSPTGTGVEKLFF.

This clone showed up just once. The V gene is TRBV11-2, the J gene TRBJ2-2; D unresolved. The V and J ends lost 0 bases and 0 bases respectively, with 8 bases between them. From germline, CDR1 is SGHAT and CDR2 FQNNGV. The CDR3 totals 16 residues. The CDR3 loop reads CASSLEWQTNTGELFF. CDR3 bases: TGTGCCAGCAGCTTAGAGTGGCAGACGAACACCGGGGAGCTGTTTTTT.

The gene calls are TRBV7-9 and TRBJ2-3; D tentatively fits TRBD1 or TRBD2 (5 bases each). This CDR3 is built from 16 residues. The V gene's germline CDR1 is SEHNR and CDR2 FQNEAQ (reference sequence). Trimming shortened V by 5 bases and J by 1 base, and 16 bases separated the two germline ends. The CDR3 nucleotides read TGTGCCAGCAGCCCCGAGGGACGCCCGCGCACAGATACGCAGTATTTT. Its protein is CASSPEGRPRTDTQYF.

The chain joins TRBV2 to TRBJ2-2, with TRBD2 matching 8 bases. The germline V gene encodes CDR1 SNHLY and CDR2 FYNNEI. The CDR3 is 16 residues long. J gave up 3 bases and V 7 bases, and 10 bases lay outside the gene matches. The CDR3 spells CASTFMGLDDTGELFF. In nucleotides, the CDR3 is TGTGCCAGCACATTTATGGGACTAGATGACACCGGGGAGCTGTTTTTT. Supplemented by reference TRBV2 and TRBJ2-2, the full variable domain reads EPEVTQTPSHQVTQMGQEVILRCVPISNHLYFYWYRQILGQKVEFLVSFYNNEISEKSEIFDDQFSVERPDGSNFTLKIRSTKLEDSAMYFCASTFMGLDDTGELFFGEGSRLTVL.

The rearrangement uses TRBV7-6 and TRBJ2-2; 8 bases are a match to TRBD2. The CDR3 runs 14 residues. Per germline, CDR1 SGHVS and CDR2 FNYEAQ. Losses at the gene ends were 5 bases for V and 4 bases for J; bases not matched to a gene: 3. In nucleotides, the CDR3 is TGTGCCAGCAGCCTTGGGACTAGCACCGGGGAGCTGTTTTTT. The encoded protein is CASSLGTSTGELFF.